The 15 T cell receptor beta chains presented below share a single source sample, sequenced in a study of blood T cell repertoires in COVID-19. Produced via immunoSEQ multiplex PCR; TCRdb's table is partial and in-frame only. The table records about 67,000 clones, 75% to 90% of them present only once. Sequencing was carried out using peripheral blood. These receptors were collected from a man aged 45-60 years with active COVID-19.

The V call is TRBV7-2, the J call TRBJ2-1, with TRBD1 matching 8 bases. The trim removed 3 bases at V and 8 bases at J, leaving 6 bases unmatched. The CDR3 sequence is 14 residues long. The germline gives CDR1 SGHTA, CDR2 FQGNSA. This CDR3 reads CASSFDRGFDEQFF. CDR3 coding DNA: TGTGCCAGCAGCTTTGACAGGGGATTCGATGAGCAGTTCTTC.

This clone came up a few times. CDR3 amino acids: CATSRLSGTGPLTDTQYF. The CDR3 coding sequence is TGTGCCACCAGCAGACTCTCCGGGACAGGGCCCCTCACAGATACGCAGTATTTT. The chain couples TRBV15 to TRBJ2-3; 9 bases line up with TRBD1. Germline CDR1 and CDR2: LNHNV and YYDKDF (reference sequence). The CDR3 loop spans 18 amino acids. V was clipped by 2 bases and J by 2 bases; unmatched bases: 11.

The rearrangement joins TRBV5-1 to TRBJ2-5; 8 nucleotides match TRBD1. The CDR3 has 14 amino acids. Germline CDR1 reads SGHRS; CDR2 reads YFSETQ. The V segment lost 3 bases and the J segment 1 base; nucleotides outside the gene matches: 2. The chain's CDR3 is CASSSTGAQETQYF. DNA of the CDR3: TGCGCCAGCAGCTCGACAGGGGCCCAAGAGACCCAGTACTTC.

The V gene is TRBV3-1 (or the pseudogene TRBV3-2), the J gene TRBJ1-1; D call uncertain. This CDR3 is 13 amino acids long. V shed 1 base and J shed 3 bases, with 6 bases lying between them. Germline-derived CDR1 and CDR2 are LGHDT and YNNKEL (reference sequence). CDR3 loop: CASSQAGYTEAFF. As DNA, the CDR3 is TGTGCCAGCAGCCAAGCGGGTTACACTGAAGCTTTCTTT.

The chain employs TRBV28 and TRBJ1-3; the D gene is possibly TRBD1 (5 bases). The ends were cut back, 6 bases at V and 3 bases at J, with 15 bases in the middle. The V gene's germline CDR1 is MDHEN and CDR2 SYDVKM. The CDR3 spans 15 residues. CDR3 in DNA: TGTGCCAGCAGAGAACAGGCCACCGGTGGAAACACCATATATTTT. The encoded protein is CASREQATGGNTIYF.

V usage is TRBV18 and J usage is TRBJ2-7; D not resolved. Germline values: CDR1 KGHSH, CDR2 LQKENI. V dropped 3 bases and J dropped 7 bases, with 13 bases sitting between them. The CDR3 runs to 13 residues. CDR3 amino acids: CASSPPSSEEQYF. In nucleotides, the CDR3 is TGTGCCAGCTCACCCCCCTCAAGTGAGGAGCAGTACTTC.

J is TRBJ2-7 and V is TRBV5-6; TRBD2 might be the D (6 bases). The ends were cut back, 0 bases at V and 6 bases at J, with 13 bases in the middle. The CDR3 is 14 residues long. The germline V gene encodes CDR1 SGHDT and CDR2 YYEEEE. CDR3 sequence reads: CASSLDGGLGEQYF. The CDR3 DNA reads TGTGCCAGCAGCTTGGATGGGGGGTTGGGCGAGCAGTACTTC.

This rearrangement joins TRBV28 to TRBJ1-5; D is ambiguous. The CDR3 consists of 15 residues. V was clipped by 2 bases and J by 0 bases, with 8 bases between them. Per the germline V gene, CDR1 is MDHEN and CDR2 is SYDVKM. CDR3 residues: CASSLPGVSNQPQHF. CDR3 DNA: TGTGCCAGCAGTTTACCGGGAGTTAGCAATCAGCCCCAGCATTTT. Together with reference TRBV28 and TRBJ1-5, the CDR3 gives the full variable domain: DVKVTQSSRYLVKRTGEKVFLECVQDMDHENMFWYRQDPGLGLRLIYFSYDVKMKEKGDIPEGYSVSREKKERFSLILESASTNQTSMYLCASSLPGVSNQPQHFGDGTRLSIL.

This clone was seen only once. This chain joins TRBV5-1 and TRBJ2-2; no definite D call. Trimming cost V 5 bases and J 7 bases, with 12 bases left between them. Germline V lookup: CDR1 SGHRS, CDR2 YFSETQ. This CDR3 comprises 13 residues. The CDR3 here is CASRFPQDGELFF. The DNA of the CDR3 is TGCGCCAGCAGGTTCCCCCAGGACGGGGAGCTGTTTTTT.

This clone was seen a few times. The gene calls are TRBV7-2 and TRBJ1-1, with TRBD1 matching over 9 bases. J gave up 5 bases and V 0 bases, and 4 bases lay outside the gene matches. CDR3 length: 15 amino acids. Germline CDR1 and CDR2: SGHTA and FQGNSA. The CDR3 region is CASSLARGQGTEAFF. In DNA form, the CDR3 reads TGTGCCAGCAGCTTAGCGAGGGGACAGGGAACTGAAGCTTTCTTT.

This clone was recorded once. This rearrangement joins TRBV18 to TRBJ1-2, with 8 positions matching TRBD1. The CDR3 is 16 residues long. The germline CDR1 and CDR2 sequences are KGHSH and LQKENI. Trimming removed 0 bases from V and 5 bases from J; junction bases left unmatched: 8. The CDR3 DNA follows: TGTGCCAGCTCACCACCGCCAAGTCACAGGGGGTATGGCTACACCTTC. Residues: CASSPPPSHRGYGYTF.

The chain has TRBV5-4 and TRBJ2-1, with 7 bases fitting TRBD1. CDR1 SGHNT and CDR2 YYREEE come from the germline V gene (reference sequence). The CDR3 covers 14 residues. V was pared by 0 bases and J by 6 bases, with 3 bases of the junction left unmatched. Here the CDR3 DNA reads TGTGCCAGCAGCTTGGCTGGGACAGCCAATGAGCAGTTCTTC. This encodes CASSLAGTANEQFF.

The gene calls are TRBV7-6 and TRBJ1-3; the D is unclear. Looked up from germline, CDR1 is SGHVS and CDR2 is FNYEAQ. Trimming removed 0 bases at V and 0 bases at J, with 9 bases between. This CDR3 contains 16 residues. The chain's CDR3 is CASSLAPPSSGNTIYF. The CDR3, as DNA: TGTGCCAGCAGCTTAGCGCCACCGAGCTCTGGAAACACCATATATTTT.

The chain carries TRBV13 and TRBJ1-2; 9 bases agree with TRBD1. V lost 0 bases and J lost 4; bases outside the gene matches: 3. There are 15 residues in the CDR3. Germline CDR1 and CDR2: PRHDT and FYEKMQ (reference sequence). In DNA form, the CDR3 reads TGTGCCAGCAGCTTAGGGGGGACAGGGCGCTATGGCTACACCTTC. Its protein is CASSLGGTGRYGYTF.

The chain joins TRBV6-5 to TRBJ2-7, with D unresolved. Germline V lookup: CDR1 MNHEY, CDR2 SVGAGI. This CDR3 is 11 amino acids long. With 8 bases removed from V and 0 bases from J, the gap between germline ends came to 5 bases. CDR3 sequence: CASVSSYEQYF. DNA for the CDR3: TGTGCCAGCGTTAGCTCCTACGAGCAGTACTTC.